This TCR beta chain originates from a study of T cell repertoires in cytomegalovirus infection. As for the study in general: It was the public TCR beta signatures that indicated both CMV infection and matching HLA type. Findings and limits, study-wide: HLA-C-restricted, CMV-specific TCR beta clonotypes were dominant ex vivo. Pooled public TCR beta family frequency picked out CMV carriers with the relevant HLA.

This clonotype came up a few times. Its target is unknown. One entry per CDR3 protein, called by TCRdb with MiXCR from the reads. The sample lists under 800,000 distinct CDR3 sequences; approximately 24% were seen once. Per germline, CDR1 MNHEY and CDR2 SMNVEV (reference sequence). This CDR3 spans 11 amino acids. Trimming shortened V by 6 bases and J by 6 bases, and 5 bases separated the two germline ends. Source material: CD8+ T cells from PBMCs. The chain carries TRBV27 and TRBJ1-4; the D is unclear. This clonotype originated in a human donor in good health (CMV status not recorded). Some clones in this sample may be carry-over from other donors' samples. CDR3 DNA: TGTGCCAGCAGACGGGATGAAAAACTGTTTTTT. This encodes CASRRDEKLFF.